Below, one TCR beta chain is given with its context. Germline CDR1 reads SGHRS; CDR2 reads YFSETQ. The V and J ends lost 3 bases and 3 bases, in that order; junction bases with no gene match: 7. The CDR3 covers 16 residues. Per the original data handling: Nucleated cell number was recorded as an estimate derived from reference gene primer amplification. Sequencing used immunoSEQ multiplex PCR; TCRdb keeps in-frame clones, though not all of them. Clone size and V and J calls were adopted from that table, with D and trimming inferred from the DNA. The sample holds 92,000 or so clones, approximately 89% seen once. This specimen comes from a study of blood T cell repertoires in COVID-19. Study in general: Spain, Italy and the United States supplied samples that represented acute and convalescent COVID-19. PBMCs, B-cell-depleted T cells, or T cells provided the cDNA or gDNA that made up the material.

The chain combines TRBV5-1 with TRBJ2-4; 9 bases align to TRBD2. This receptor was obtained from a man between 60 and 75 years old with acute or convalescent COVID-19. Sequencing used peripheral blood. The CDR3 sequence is CASSSGGGEGKNIQYF. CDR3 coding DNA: TGCGCCAGCAGCTCCGGCGGGGGGGAGGGCAAAAACATTCAGTACTTC.